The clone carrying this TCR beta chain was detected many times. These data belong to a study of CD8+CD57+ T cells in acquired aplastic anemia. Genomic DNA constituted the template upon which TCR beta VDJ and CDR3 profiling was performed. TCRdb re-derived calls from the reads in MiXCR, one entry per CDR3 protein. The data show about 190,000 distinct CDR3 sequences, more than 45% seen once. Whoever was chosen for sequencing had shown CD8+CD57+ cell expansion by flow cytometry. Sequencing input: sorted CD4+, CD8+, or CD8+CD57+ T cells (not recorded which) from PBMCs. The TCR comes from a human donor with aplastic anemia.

CDR3 amino acids: CASSLTGGQSAGELFF. CDR3 DNA sequence: TGTGCCAGCAGCTTGACAGGGGGACAGTCGGCCGGGGAGCTGTTTTTT. This chain joins TRBV7-2 and TRBJ2-2; 9 nucleotides align to TRBD1. This CDR3 contains 16 residues. J lost 6 bases, V lost 3 bases, and 8 bases had no gene match. Per germline, CDR1 SGHTA and CDR2 FQGNSA. Full variable domain (missing parts from reference TRBV7-2 and TRBJ2-2): GAGVSQSPSNKVTEKGKDVELRCDPISGHTALYWYRQSLGQGLEFLIYFQGNSAPDKSGLPSDRFSAERTGGSVSTLTIQRTQQEDSAVYLCASSLTGGQSAGELFFGEGSRLTVL.